The rows below give T cell receptor beta chains drawn from one sample of a study of long-term antiretroviral therapy in people with HIV. Produced via immunoSEQ multiplex PCR; TCRdb's table is partial and in-frame only. Here the sample spans over 10,000 clones, around 77% being singletons. The sample in question was unsorted PBMCs, obtained 1.3 years after starting antiretroviral therapy. These TCRs come from a woman aged 18-35 years with HIV. Both conserved end residues are part of each CDR3. Each record gives: J gene, D gene, clone size, V gene, CDR3 protein, CDR3 DNA. The D gene is left open where the match is weak. Size values are once, few and many counts, or a class for expanded clones, and some rows have none.

j_call: TRBJ2-3; d_call: .; clone_size: few; v_call: TRBV10-3; cdr3_aa: CATRLTDTQYF; cdr3_nt: TGTGCCACGCGACTAACAGATACGCAGTATTTT
j_call: TRBJ2-1; d_call: .; clone_size: .; v_call: TRBV7-9; cdr3_aa: CASSSTMGDEQFF; cdr3_nt: TGTGCCAGCAGCTCGACTATGGGCGATGAGCAGTTCTTC
j_call: TRBJ2-1; d_call: .; clone_size: .; v_call: TRBV7-3; cdr3_aa: CASSSPTGGNEQFF; cdr3_nt: TGTGCCAGCAGCTCCCCAACGGGCGGGAATGAGCAGTTCTTC
j_call: TRBJ2-3; d_call: .; clone_size: .; v_call: TRBV7-9; cdr3_aa: CASSLAGGNTGATDTQYF; cdr3_nt: TGTGCCAGCAGCTTAGCGGGGGGTAACACAGGGGCCACAGATACGCAGTATTTT
j_call: TRBJ2-7; d_call: TRBD2; clone_size: .; v_call: TRBV4-2; cdr3_aa: CASSQDLELAGISQYF; cdr3_nt: TGTGCCAGCAGCCAAGATCTGGAACTAGCGGGAATCTCGCAGTACTTC
j_call: TRBJ1-5; d_call: TRBD1; clone_size: .; v_call: TRBV15; cdr3_aa: CATSRTGDNQPQHF; cdr3_nt: TGTGCCACCAGCCGTACAGGGGACAATCAGCCCCAGCATTTT
j_call: TRBJ2-1; d_call: .; clone_size: .; v_call: TRBV4-3; cdr3_aa: CASSQDLAFSSYNEQFF; cdr3_nt: TGCGCCAGCAGCCAAGATCTCGCTTTTAGCTCCTACAATGAGCAGTTCTTC
j_call: TRBJ1-2; d_call: TRBD1; clone_size: few; v_call: TRBV7-6; cdr3_aa: CASSTDRGLGYTF; cdr3_nt: TGTGCCAGCAGCACAGACAGGGGGCTCGGCTACACCTTC
j_call: TRBJ2-5; d_call: TRBD2; clone_size: .; v_call: TRBV28; cdr3_aa: CATSGRAPETQYF; cdr3_nt: TGTGCGACTAGCGGGAGGGCCCCAGAGACCCAGTACTTC
j_call: TRBJ1-1; d_call: TRBD1; clone_size: few; v_call: TRBV5-1; cdr3_aa: CASSYGTGIPEAFF; cdr3_nt: TGCGCCAGCAGCTACGGGACAGGGATCCCTGAAGCTTTCTTT
j_call: TRBJ2-2; d_call: TRBD1; clone_size: .; v_call: TRBV7-3; cdr3_aa: CASSSTGSYSGELFF; cdr3_nt: TGTGCCAGCAGCTCGACAGGGAGTTATTCCGGGGAGCTGTTTTTT
j_call: TRBJ2-2; d_call: .; clone_size: .; v_call: TRBV5-1; cdr3_aa: CASSFNQGGTGELFF; cdr3_nt: TGCGCCAGCAGCTTTAACCAGGGTGGAACCGGGGAGCTGTTTTTT
j_call: TRBJ1-1; d_call: .; clone_size: .; v_call: TRBV9; cdr3_aa: CASSVGTGSEAFF; cdr3_nt: TGTGCCAGCAGCGTAGGCACGGGAAGTGAAGCTTTCTTT
j_call: TRBJ1-6; d_call: .; clone_size: few; v_call: TRBV15; cdr3_aa: CATSELPNSPLHF; cdr3_nt: TGTGCCACCAGCGAACTCCCAAATTCACCCCTCCACTTT
j_call: TRBJ2-7; d_call: TRBD2; clone_size: .; v_call: TRBV5-1; cdr3_aa: CASSLGLAGGDYEQYF; cdr3_nt: TGCGCCAGCAGCTTGGGCCTAGCGGGAGGGGATTACGAGCAGTACTTC
j_call: TRBJ2-7; d_call: .; clone_size: .; v_call: TRBV5-8; cdr3_aa: CASSLYRAGSYEQYF; cdr3_nt: TGTGCCAGCAGCTTGTACCGTGCCGGCTCCTACGAGCAGTACTTC
j_call: TRBJ2-7; d_call: TRBD2; clone_size: .; v_call: TRBV27; cdr3_aa: CASSLGWGRLAGVSNEQYF; cdr3_nt: TGTGCCAGCAGTCTCGGCTGGGGTAGACTAGCGGGAGTTTCCAACGAGCAGTACTTC
j_call: TRBJ2-2; d_call: .; clone_size: few; v_call: TRBV18; cdr3_aa: CASSTSSVVGELFF; cdr3_nt: TGTGCCAGCTCAACCTCTAGTGTGGTCGGGGAGCTGTTTTTT
j_call: TRBJ1-1; d_call: .; clone_size: .; v_call: TRBV7-9; cdr3_aa: CASIRGTEAFF; cdr3_nt: TGTGCCAGCATCAGGGGTACTGAAGCTTTCTTT
j_call: TRBJ1-5; d_call: .; clone_size: once; v_call: TRBV28; cdr3_aa: CASRGGSGNQPQHF; cdr3_nt: TGTGCCAGCCGGGGGGGGAGCGGCAATCAGCCCCAGCATTTT
j_call: TRBJ1-1; d_call: .; clone_size: .; v_call: TRBV7-2; cdr3_aa: CASSSLDSMNTEAFF; cdr3_nt: TGTGCCAGCAGCTCCCTGGACAGCATGAACACTGAAGCTTTCTTT
j_call: TRBJ2-3; d_call: .; clone_size: .; v_call: TRBV27; cdr3_aa: CASSLRSNTQYF; cdr3_nt: TGTGCCAGCAGTTTAAGGAGCAATACGCAGTATTTT
j_call: TRBJ2-5; d_call: TRBD1; clone_size: .; v_call: TRBV9; cdr3_aa: CASSRGGGETQYF; cdr3_nt: TGTGCCAGCAGCAGAGGGGGCGGCGAGACCCAGTACTTC
j_call: TRBJ1-4; d_call: .; clone_size: .; v_call: TRBV29-1; cdr3_aa: CSVEGSLTNEKLFF; cdr3_nt: TGCAGCGTTGAAGGGTCCTTAACTAATGAAAAACTGTTTTTT
j_call: TRBJ2-3; d_call: TRBD2; clone_size: .; v_call: TRBV19; cdr3_aa: CASGIAGGLDTQYF; cdr3_nt: TGTGCCAGTGGAATAGCGGGGGGGCTGGATACGCAGTATTTT
j_call: TRBJ2-7; d_call: TRBD2; clone_size: once; v_call: TRBV6-4; cdr3_aa: CASSDFEGGRPYEQYF; cdr3_nt: TGTGCCAGCAGTGATTTCGAGGGCGGGAGGCCCTACGAGCAGTACTTC
j_call: TRBJ1-2; d_call: .; clone_size: .; v_call: TRBV7-9; cdr3_aa: CASSPNGVKNGYTF; cdr3_nt: TGTGCCAGCAGCCCCAATGGGGTCAAGAATGGCTACACCTTC
j_call: TRBJ2-5; d_call: .; clone_size: .; v_call: TRBV30; cdr3_aa: CAWSVMETQYF; cdr3_nt: TGTGCCTGGAGTGTAATGGAGACCCAGTACTTC
j_call: TRBJ1-1; d_call: .; clone_size: .; v_call: TRBV27; cdr3_aa: CASSLSLNTEAFF; cdr3_nt: TGTGCCAGCAGTTTATCTCTGAACACTGAAGCTTTCTTT
j_call: TRBJ1-2; d_call: .; clone_size: .; v_call: TRBV6-5; cdr3_aa: CASSYSKFSGYTF; cdr3_nt: TGTGCCAGCAGTTACTCGAAATTTTCTGGCTACACCTTC
j_call: TRBJ1-3; d_call: .; clone_size: .; v_call: TRBV9; cdr3_aa: CASSVVGGSGNTIYF; cdr3_nt: TGTGCCAGCAGCGTAGTTGGAGGGTCTGGAAACACCATATATTTT
j_call: TRBJ1-6; d_call: .; clone_size: .; v_call: TRBV5-1; cdr3_aa: CASSLNGGRGNSPLHF; cdr3_nt: TGCGCCAGCAGCCTTAACGGGGGCAGGGGTAATTCACCCCTCCACTTT
j_call: TRBJ1-2; d_call: .; clone_size: .; v_call: TRBV7-2; cdr3_aa: CASSLVQGGHLGYTF; cdr3_nt: TGTGCCAGCAGCTTAGTTCAGGGAGGGCATTTAGGCTACACCTTC
j_call: TRBJ1-5; d_call: .; clone_size: .; v_call: TRBV6-5; cdr3_aa: CASRRKGNQPQHF; cdr3_nt: TGTGCCAGCAGACGAAAGGGGAATCAGCCCCAGCATTTT
j_call: TRBJ1-6; d_call: TRBD1; clone_size: few; v_call: TRBV11-2; cdr3_aa: CASSSIRDSHSPLHF; cdr3_nt: TGTGCCAGCAGCTCGATCCGGGACAGCCATTCACCCCTCCACTTT
j_call: TRBJ1-1; d_call: .; clone_size: .; v_call: TRBV6-6; cdr3_aa: CASGETGNTEAFF; cdr3_nt: TGTGCCAGCGGGGAGACAGGGAACACTGAAGCTTTCTTT
j_call: TRBJ2-1; d_call: TRBD2; clone_size: .; v_call: TRBV2; cdr3_aa: CARGAGFYNEQFF; cdr3_nt: TGTGCCAGAGGAGCGGGGTTCTACAATGAGCAGTTCTTC
j_call: TRBJ1-5; d_call: TRBD1; clone_size: .; v_call: TRBV6-5; cdr3_aa: CASSLQGTKGQPQHF; cdr3_nt: TGTGCCAGCAGTCTACAGGGGACGAAGGGTCAGCCCCAGCATTTT
j_call: TRBJ1-3; d_call: .; clone_size: .; v_call: TRBV4-3; cdr3_aa: CASSQDPGGNTIYF; cdr3_nt: TGCGCCAGCAGCCAAGATCCAGGGGGAAACACCATATATTTT
j_call: TRBJ1-1; d_call: .; clone_size: .; v_call: TRBV28; cdr3_aa: CASSLGRDPTAEAFF; cdr3_nt: TGTGCCAGCAGTTTAGGACGGGACCCCACGGCTGAAGCTTTCTTT
j_call: TRBJ2-7; d_call: .; clone_size: .; v_call: TRBV30; cdr3_aa: CAWSRTGRAYEQYF; cdr3_nt: TGTGCCTGGAGTAGGACAGGGAGGGCCTACGAGCAGTACTTC
j_call: TRBJ1-3; d_call: TRBD1; clone_size: few; v_call: TRBV4-1; cdr3_aa: CASSQDPTGGGNTIYF; cdr3_nt: TGCGCCAGCAGCCAAGATCCCACAGGGGGAGGAAACACCATATATTTT
j_call: TRBJ2-7; d_call: TRBD2; clone_size: .; v_call: TRBV28; cdr3_aa: CASDFTAGGPFYEQYF; cdr3_nt: TGTGCCAGCGACTTCACCGCGGGGGGGCCTTTCTACGAGCAGTACTTC
j_call: TRBJ1-1; d_call: .; clone_size: .; v_call: TRBV18; cdr3_aa: CASSPAWENTEAFF; cdr3_nt: TGTGCCAGCTCACCTGCGTGGGAGAACACTGAAGCTTTCTTT
j_call: TRBJ2-7; d_call: .; clone_size: .; v_call: TRBV27; cdr3_aa: CASSLAGSNEQYF; cdr3_nt: TGTGCCAGCAGTTTAGCAGGGTCTAACGAGCAGTACTTC
j_call: TRBJ2-7; d_call: .; clone_size: medium-sized; v_call: TRBV27; cdr3_aa: CASSFTGRPYEQYF; cdr3_nt: TGTGCCAGCAGTTTCACAGGGCGACCCTACGAGCAGTACTTC
j_call: TRBJ1-5; d_call: .; clone_size: .; v_call: TRBV7-6; cdr3_aa: CASSFGGRYSNQPQHF; cdr3_nt: TGTGCCAGCAGCTTCGGAGGACGTTATAGCAATCAGCCCCAGCATTTT
j_call: TRBJ2-7; d_call: TRBD2; clone_size: .; v_call: TRBV19; cdr3_aa: CASSITRTSANEQYF; cdr3_nt: TGTGCCAGTAGTATAACAAGGACTAGCGCCAACGAGCAGTACTTC
j_call: TRBJ2-5; d_call: .; clone_size: once; v_call: TRBV2; cdr3_aa: CASMSPAEGGRETQYF; cdr3_nt: TGTGCCAGCATGTCCCCCGCAGAGGGGGGGCGGGAGACCCAGTACTTC
j_call: TRBJ2-7; d_call: .; clone_size: once; v_call: TRBV7-9; cdr3_aa: CASSVPTGRMSYEQYF; cdr3_nt: TGTGCCAGCAGCGTTCCGACGGGGCGTATGTCCTACGAGCAGTACTTC
j_call: TRBJ2-3; d_call: TRBD2; clone_size: .; v_call: TRBV28; cdr3_aa: CASSFFVGSGVSTDTQYF; cdr3_nt: TGTGCCAGCAGTTTTTTCGTTGGTAGCGGGGTTAGCACAGATACGCAGTATTTT
j_call: TRBJ2-5; d_call: .; clone_size: large; v_call: TRBV10-2; cdr3_aa: CAARGAWGASQETQYF; cdr3_nt: TGCGCCGCCCGGGGCGCCTGGGGGGCCTCCCAAGAGACCCAGTACTTC
j_call: TRBJ2-5; d_call: .; clone_size: .; v_call: TRBV30; cdr3_aa: CAWSRDMVESQYF; cdr3_nt: TGTGCCTGGAGCCGGGACATGGTAGAGTCCCAGTACTTC
j_call: TRBJ2-7; d_call: TRBD1; clone_size: .; v_call: TRBV7-9; cdr3_aa: CASRRQGEDYEQYF; cdr3_nt: TGTGCCAGCAGGCGACAGGGGGAAGACTACGAGCAGTACTTC
j_call: TRBJ2-3; d_call: .; clone_size: .; v_call: TRBV29-1; cdr3_aa: CSVGAGVGADTQYF; cdr3_nt: TGCAGCGTTGGGGCAGGGGTGGGGGCAGATACGCAGTATTTT